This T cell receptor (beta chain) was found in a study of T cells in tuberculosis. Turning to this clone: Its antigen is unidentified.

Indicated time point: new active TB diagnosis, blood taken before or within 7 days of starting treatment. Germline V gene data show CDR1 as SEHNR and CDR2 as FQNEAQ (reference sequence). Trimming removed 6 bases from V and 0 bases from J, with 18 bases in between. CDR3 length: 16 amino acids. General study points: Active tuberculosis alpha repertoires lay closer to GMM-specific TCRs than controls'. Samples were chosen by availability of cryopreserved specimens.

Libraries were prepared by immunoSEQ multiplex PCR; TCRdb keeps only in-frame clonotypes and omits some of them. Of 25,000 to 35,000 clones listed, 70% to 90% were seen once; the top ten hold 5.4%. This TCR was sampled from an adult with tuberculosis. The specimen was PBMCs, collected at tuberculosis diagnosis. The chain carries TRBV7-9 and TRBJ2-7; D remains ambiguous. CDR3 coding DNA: TGTGCCAGCAGACCCGGTGATGGCGGCCCCTCCTACGAGCAGTACTTC. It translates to CASRPGDGGPSYEQYF.